A single sample is the source of the 29 T cell receptor beta chains below, sequenced in a study of cytomegalovirus exposure and HLA in healthy donors. The study ran its PCR with 60 Vbeta and 13 Jbeta primers. Using immunoSEQ multiplex PCR, the repertoire was profiled, and TCRdb retains in-frame clones only, with some absent. The sample has approximately 210,000 clones; 80% are singletons. The sequenced material came from PBMCs. Receptors originate from a woman aged 40-49 years in good health and CMV-seronegative.

The rearrangement uses TRBV18 and TRBJ2-2; 14 nucleotides agree with TRBD2. V lost 3 bases and J lost 8; bases outside the gene matches: 2. Germline V lookup: CDR1 KGHSH, CDR2 LQKENI. This CDR3 comprises 15 residues. Here the CDR3 reads CASSPGLAGVGELFF. The CDR3 DNA is TGTGCCAGCTCACCGGGACTAGCGGGAGTTGGGGAGCTGTTTTTT.

The rearrangement links TRBV4-3 to TRBJ1-2; perhaps TRBD1 as D (6 bases). Germline V CDR1 and CDR2: LGHNA, YSLEER. V shed 4 bases and J shed 4 bases, with 13 bases lying between them. The CDR3 has 14 amino acids. DNA for the CDR3: TGCGCCAGCAGCCGTCCAGGACAGCCCTATGGCTACACCTTC. It translates to CASSRPGQPYGYTF.

The V call is TRBV2, the J call TRBJ1-2, with a possible D match to TRBD1 (6 bases). This CDR3 comprises 14 residues. Trimming cost V 6 bases and J 3 bases, with 14 bases left between them. Germline CDR1 reads SNHLY; CDR2 reads FYNNEI. Written as DNA, the CDR3 is TGTGCCAGCAGAGAGACAGGCGACCACTATGGCTACACCTTC. Its translation is CASRETGDHYGYTF.

The chain has TRBV4-1 and TRBJ1-1, with a possible D match to TRBD1 (6 bases). The CDR3 has 16 amino acids. Germline V gene data show CDR1 as MGHRA and CDR2 as YSYEKL. Trimming pared 3 bases from V and 4 bases from J, leaving 18 bases between. CDR3 nucleotides: TGCGCCAGCAGCCAGGGGGCCCCCTTTGGTGCCACTGAAGCTTTCTTT. Translating it yields CASSQGAPFGATEAFF.

This chain uses TRBV5-4 with TRBJ2-1; 10 bases are a match to TRBD2. V trimming: 5 bases; J trimming: 10 bases; junction bases outside the gene matches: 12. This CDR3 comprises 15 residues. The germline V gene encodes CDR1 SGHNT and CDR2 YYREEE (reference sequence). The CDR3 bases are TGTGCCAGCAGTCAGTGGCTAGCGGGAGCCGGGGAGCAGTTCTTC. Translation gives CASSQWLAGAGEQFF.

This chain uses TRBV19 with TRBJ1-2, with 9 positions matching TRBD1. CDR1 and CDR2 (germline): LNHDA, SQIVND (reference sequence). The CDR3 has 17 amino acids. V lost 0 bases and J lost 2; bases outside the gene matches: 7. DNA of the CDR3: TGTGCCAGTAGTATAGAACTCCGACAGGGGGGGAACTATGGCTACACCTTC. It is translated as CASSIELRQGGNYGYTF.

The chain uses TRBV28 and TRBJ1-5, with 7 bases identical to TRBD1. V lost 4 bases, J lost 6 bases, and 6 bases stayed unmatched. This CDR3 has 14 residues. Germline V gene data show CDR1 as MDHEN and CDR2 as SYDVKM. In nucleotides, the CDR3 is TGTGCCAGCAGTTCGGATCCAGGGGGTCAGCCCCAGCATTTT. This translates into CASSSDPGGQPQHF. Full variable domain (rest looked up from reference TRBV28 and TRBJ1-5): DVKVTQSSRYLVKRTGEKVFLECVQDMDHENMFWYRQDPGLGLRLIYFSYDVKMKEKGDIPEGYSVSREKKERFSLILESASTNQTSMYLCASSSDPGGQPQHFGDGTRLSIL.

The gene calls are TRBV19 and TRBJ1-5; TRBD1 is a possible D gene (5 bases). Trimming left V 3 bases short and J 4 bases short, with 16 bases between. CDR3 length: 16 residues. Germline V gene sequence: CDR1 LNHDA, CDR2 SQIVND (reference sequence). Here the CDR3 DNA reads TGTGCCAGTAGTATCGGCAGGACAAAGAAAAATCAGCCCCAGCATTTT. It encodes CASSIGRTKKNQPQHF. Looking up the rest from reference TRBV19 and TRBJ1-5 gives the full variable domain: DGGITQSPKYLFRKEGQNVTLSCEQNLNHDAMYWYRQDPGQGLRLIYYSQIVNDFQKGDIAEGYSVSREKKESFPLTVTSAQKNPTAFYLCASSIGRTKKNQPQHFGDGTRLSIL.

The rearrangement links TRBV7-2 to TRBJ1-2; D possibly corresponds to TRBD1 (6 bases). Between the trimmed V and J ends, which lost 6 bases and 9 bases, there was a span of 11 bases. The CDR3 extends over 11 amino acids. The germline V gene has CDR1 SGHTA and CDR2 FQGNSA. This CDR3 is CASRSQGSYTF. CDR3 DNA sequence: TGTGCCAGCAGATCACAGGGTAGCTACACCTTC.

V is TRBV6-6 and J is TRBJ2-1; the D gene is possibly TRBD2 (6 bases). The CDR3 covers 15 residues. The V end lost 6 bases, the J end lost 3 bases, and 15 bases lay between the germline ends. The germline CDR1 and CDR2 sequences are MNHNY and SVGAGI (reference sequence). CDR3 residues: CASSPGLFIYNEQFF. CDR3 DNA: TGTGCCAGCAGCCCGGGACTCTTTATCTACAATGAGCAGTTCTTC.

The chain has TRBV30 and TRBJ1-2; D gene uncertain. Germline-derived CDR1 and CDR2 are GTSNPN and SVGIG (reference sequence). This CDR3 contains 14 residues. The V gene lost 3 bases and the J gene lost 4 bases, with 15 bases spanning the gap. The CDR3 protein is CAWRASGLGYGYTF. In DNA form, the CDR3 reads TGTGCCTGGAGAGCGTCGGGTCTGGGCTATGGCTACACCTTC.

The V and J genes are TRBV2 and TRBJ2-1, with 9 bases aligning to TRBD2. Germline V gives CDR1 SNHLY, CDR2 FYNNEI. The V gene end was trimmed by 3 bases and the J gene end by 7 bases; junction bases not matched to a gene: 4. The CDR3 runs to 14 residues. The CDR3 region is CASSEIAGVNEQFF. The CDR3 DNA reads as TGTGCCAGCAGTGAGATAGCGGGAGTGAATGAGCAGTTCTTC.

CDR3 DNA: TGTGCCAGCAGTGCGGGTAGCAATCAGCCCCAGCATTTT. This codes for CASSAGSNQPQHF. V and J are TRBV2 and TRBJ1-5; D is unclear. The germline gives CDR1 SNHLY, CDR2 FYNNEI. V was clipped by 4 bases and J by 0 bases, with 4 bases between them. The CDR3 contains 13 residues.

The chain combines TRBV7-2 with TRBJ1-3; D gene unclear. V was trimmed by 5 bases and J by 1 base, leaving 9 bases between them. This CDR3 spans 14 amino acids. The germline CDR1 and CDR2 sequences are SGHTA and FQGNSA. The DNA for the CDR3 is TGTGCCAGCAGCCCCACATTATCTGGAAACACCATATATTTT. Translating it yields CASSPTLSGNTIYF.

In this sample, this clone turned up a few times. The V gene is TRBV5-6, the J gene TRBJ2-3; 9 bases line up with TRBD1. Germline V gives CDR1 SGHDT, CDR2 YYEEEE. The length of the CDR3 is 15 residues. After removal of 1 base from V and 4 bases from J, the junction contained 4 bases not matched to a gene. The CDR3 coding sequence is TGTGCCAGCAGCTTGCCTACAGGGGGCGCAGATACGCAGTATTTT. Protein product: CASSLPTGGADTQYF.

The rearrangement links TRBV6-5 to TRBJ2-7; possible D gene TRBD1, 7 bases. The CDR3 spans 14 residues. V was cut by 5 bases and J by 7 bases, with 18 bases left in between. Germline V CDR1 and CDR2: MNHEY, SVGAGI. The CDR3 loop is CASSPFDRAGEQYF. CDR3 DNA sequence: TGTGCCAGCAGTCCCTTCGACAGGGCGGGGGAGCAGTACTTC.

The rearrangement joins TRBV2 to TRBJ1-2, with 7 positions matching TRBD1. This CDR3 is built from 15 residues. Germline V gene lookup returns CDR1 SNHLY and CDR2 FYNNEI. V shed 4 bases, J shed 0 bases, and the junction held 5 bases outside the gene matches. This CDR3 is CASSARDSTNYGYTF. DNA for the CDR3: TGTGCCAGCAGTGCGCGGGACAGTACTAACTATGGCTACACCTTC.

The chain has TRBV4-2 and TRBJ2-1; TRBD2 aligns across 14 bases. The CDR3 consists of 18 residues. Germline CDR1 LGHNA, CDR2 YNFKEQ. The junction had 4 bases not matched to a gene; V was cut back by 0 bases and J by 3 bases. The CDR3 sequence is CASSQDLGTSGSYNEQFF. The CDR3 coding sequence is TGTGCCAGCAGCCAAGATTTAGGGACTAGCGGGAGCTACAATGAGCAGTTCTTC.

Only a few counts were recorded for this clone. This chain links TRBV5-6 with TRBJ2-4; D might be TRBD1 (5 bases). V was trimmed by 1 base and J by 4 bases, leaving 15 bases between them. This CDR3 has 16 amino acids. Per germline, CDR1 SGHDT and CDR2 YYEEEE. CDR3 sequence reads: CASSLPTASSKNIQYF. CDR3 nucleotide sequence: TGTGCCAGCAGCTTGCCGACAGCATCATCAAAAAACATTCAGTACTTC.

This chain joins TRBV7-9 and TRBJ1-6; TRBD1 aligns across 10 bases. Per germline, CDR1 SEHNR and CDR2 FQNEAQ (reference sequence). With 3 bases clipped from V and 14 bases from J, the junction kept 10 bases outside the gene matches. CDR3 length: 15 residues. The CDR3 loop is CASSLGDRGVLTLHF. The CDR3, as DNA: TGTGCCAGCAGCTTGGGGGACAGGGGTGTACTCACCCTCCACTTT.

This chain uses TRBV7-2 with TRBJ2-7, with 9 positions matching TRBD2. The CDR3 totals 15 residues. Losses at the gene ends were 3 bases for V and 0 bases for J; bases not matched to a gene: 3. CDR1 is SGHTA, CDR2 FQGNSA, per germline. The CDR3 here is CASSFLAGNSYEQYF. Written as DNA, the CDR3 is TGTGCCAGCAGCTTTCTAGCGGGAAACTCCTACGAGCAGTACTTC.

The V gene is TRBV20-1, the J gene TRBJ2-1; D might be TRBD2 (5 bases). The CDR3 totals 11 residues. Trimming shortened V by 6 bases and J by 8 bases, and 11 bases separated the two germline ends. CDR1 DFQATT and CDR2 SNEGSKA come from the germline V gene (reference sequence). The CDR3 protein is CSARESDEQFF. The CDR3 region has the DNA TGCAGTGCAAGGGAGTCAGATGAGCAGTTCTTC.

The CDR3 protein is CASSPKHEQFF. The CDR3 DNA is TGTGCCAGCAGCCCGAAGCATGAGCAGTTCTTC. The chain uses TRBV7-9 and TRBJ2-1, with unresolved D. CDR1 is SEHNR and CDR2 is FQNEAQ in the germline V gene (reference sequence). Trimming removed 5 bases at V and 8 bases at J, with 7 bases between. The CDR3 extends over 11 amino acids.

This sequence joins TRBV5-5 and TRBJ2-1, with 12 positions matching TRBD2. CDR3 length: 14 amino acids. Germline assignment: CDR1 SGHKS and CDR2 YYEKEE (reference sequence). With V trimmed by 9 bases and J by 7 bases, 8 bases remained unmatched. In DNA, the CDR3 is TGTGCCACATTCCCGACTAGCGGGAGTAATGAGCAGTTCTTC. Encoded protein: CATFPTSGSNEQFF.

This clone has only a few counts. This sequence joins TRBV7-3 and TRBJ2-7; TRBD2 is a possible D gene (6 bases). Germline-derived CDR1 and CDR2 are SGHTA and FQGTGA. V lost 4 bases, J lost 2 bases, and 12 bases lay in between. This CDR3 is 14 amino acids long. The CDR3 sequence is CASSSDYLPYEQYV. The DNA of the CDR3 is TGTGCCAGCAGCTCGGACTATTTACCCTACGAGCAGTACGTC.

This clone has only a few counts. The rearrangement links TRBV13 to TRBJ2-3; 8 positions agree with TRBD2. The CDR3 spans 17 residues. Germline CDR1 PRHDT, CDR2 FYEKMQ (reference sequence). V dropped 4 bases and J dropped 0; count of bases not matched to a gene: 9. The CDR3, as DNA: TGTGCCAGCAGCTCCCGGACTAGCAGTACTAGCACAGATACGCAGTATTTT. It is translated as CASSSRTSSTSTDTQYF.

The chain has TRBV19 and TRBJ1-4; 10 bases are a match to TRBD1. The CDR3 length is 15 residues. The V gene end was trimmed by 4 bases and the J gene end by 6 bases; junction bases not matched to a gene: 5. CDR1 is LNHDA, CDR2 SQIVND, per germline (reference sequence). The CDR3 protein is CASSTRQGAHEKLFF. For the CDR3, the DNA is TGTGCCAGTAGTACCCGACAGGGGGCCCATGAAAAACTGTTTTTT.

As regards this clone: This specimen includes other DNA sequences encoding the same CDR3. This chain uses TRBV20-1 with TRBJ2-7, with 7 positions matching TRBD1. With 6 bases clipped from V and 3 bases from J, the junction kept 2 bases outside the gene matches. Germline CDR1 reads DFQATT; CDR2 reads SNEGSKA (reference sequence). The CDR3 loop spans 11 amino acids. The CDR3 DNA follows: TGCAGTGCCAGGGACAGCTACGAGCAGTACTTC. Amino acid sequence: CSARDSYEQYF.

CDR3 residues: CASQYFSGNTIYF. CDR3 DNA sequence: TGTGCCAGCCAATACTTCTCTGGAAACACCATATATTTT. The rearrangement links TRBV7-8 to TRBJ1-3; D not resolved. The germline V gene encodes CDR1 SGHVS and CDR2 FQNEAQ. The V end was cut by 8 bases, the J end by 0 bases, with 8 bases between. The CDR3 sequence is 13 residues long.